Listed here are 15 T cell receptor beta chains from one sample, sequenced in a study of blood T cell repertoires in COVID-19. The table came from immunoSEQ multiplex PCR; TCRdb's copy has only in-frame clones and leaves some out. The sample shows roughly 250,000 clones, about 79% of them seen only once. What was sequenced was peripheral blood. All receptors come from a woman older than 75 with acute or convalescent COVID-19.

A single count supports this clone. V and J are TRBV28 and TRBJ2-7; TRBD1 agrees at 10 bases. The J segment lost 9 bases and the V segment lost 5 bases, leaving 10 bases of the junction unmatched. CDR3 length: 14 residues. CDR1 is MDHEN and CDR2 is SYDVKM in the germline V gene. CDR3 coding DNA: TGTGCCAGCAGTCAGCCCGGGACAGGGGTCCCGCAGTACTTC. It specifies CASSQPGTGVPQYF. Looking up the rest from reference TRBV28 and TRBJ2-7 gives the full variable domain: DVKVTQSSRYLVKRTGEKVFLECVQDMDHENMFWYRQDPGLGLRLIYFSYDVKMKEKGDIPEGYSVSREKKERFSLILESASTNQTSMYLCASSQPGTGVPQYFGPGTRLTVT.

This clone was recorded a few times. The gene calls are TRBV10-3 and TRBJ2-5; possibly TRBD2 for D (6 bases). Between the trimmed V and J ends, which lost 5 bases and 4 bases, there was a span of 14 bases. CDR1 is ENHRY and CDR2 is SYGVKD in the germline V gene. The CDR3 is made up of 14 amino acids. Here the CDR3 DNA reads TGTGCCATCAGTCTAACGGGGGTAGGAGAGACCCAGTACTTC. Its protein product is CAISLTGVGETQYF.

At least ten counts were recorded for this clone. The chain carries TRBV28 and TRBJ1-2, with D unresolved. V lost 11 bases and J 8 bases, leaving 15 bases between the germline ends. This CDR3 comprises 11 residues. CDR1 and CDR2 from the germline V gene are MDHEN and SYDVKM. The CDR3 coding sequence is TGTGCCTGCCGAGGGAGCTGGGGCTACACCTTC. The encoded protein is CACRGSWGYTF.

This clone was observed once. The V gene is TRBV3-1 (or the pseudogene TRBV3-2), the J gene TRBJ1-4, with 10 bases aligning to TRBD1. The trim removed 4 bases at V and 9 bases at J, leaving 8 bases unmatched. Per the germline V gene, CDR1 is LGHDT and CDR2 is YNNKEL (reference sequence). This CDR3 is 15 amino acids long. The CDR3 loop reads CASSPRDRGLQKLFF. CDR3 DNA sequence: TGTGCCAGCAGCCCCCGGGACAGGGGCTTGCAAAAACTGTTTTTT.

The chain combines TRBV3-1 (or the pseudogene TRBV3-2) with TRBJ2-7, with 8 bases lining up with TRBD2. Germline CDR1 and CDR2: LGHDT and YNNKEL (reference sequence). The CDR3 is 15 amino acids. The junction had 8 bases not matched to a gene; V was cut back by 5 bases and J by 2 bases. CDR3 DNA: TGTGCCAGCAGCTCCTTACTAGCGGTACCCTACGAGCAGTACTTC. Protein: CASSSLLAVPYEQYF.

This clone was seen a few times. The chain carries TRBV2 and TRBJ1-1, with a possible D match to TRBD1 (5 bases). The germline V gene has CDR1 SNHLY and CDR2 FYNNEI. The V end lost 6 bases, the J end lost 0 bases, and 11 bases lay between the germline ends. This CDR3 has 14 amino acids. CDR3 in amino acids: CASRGRGMNTEAFF. Written as DNA, the CDR3 is TGTGCCAGCAGAGGGAGGGGAATGAACACTGAAGCTTTCTTT. Using reference TRBV2 and TRBJ1-1 for the parts outside the CDR3, the full variable domain is EPEVTQTPSHQVTQMGQEVILRCVPISNHLYFYWYRQILGQKVEFLVSFYNNEISEKSEIFDDQFSVERPDGSNFTLKIRSTKLEDSAMYFCASRGRGMNTEAFFGQGTRLTVV.

The rearrangement uses TRBV3-1 (or the pseudogene TRBV3-2) and TRBJ2-3; TRBD2 agrees at 11 bases. Germline V lookup: CDR1 LGHDT, CDR2 YNNKEL (reference sequence). This CDR3 spans 17 amino acids. The V and J ends lost 4 bases and 7 bases, in that order; junction bases with no gene match: 13. The CDR3 sequence is CASSPPPSSGGGNTQYF. CDR3 sequence (DNA): TGTGCCAGCAGCCCCCCCCCGAGTAGCGGGGGGGGGAATACGCAGTATTTT.

V usage is TRBV2 and J usage is TRBJ2-7; 11 nucleotides line up with TRBD2. Looked up from germline, CDR1 is SNHLY and CDR2 is FYNNEI. V dropped 7 bases and J dropped 7; count of bases not matched to a gene: 9. The CDR3 contains 14 residues. The CDR3 loop is CASMRLAGSREQYF. Here the CDR3 DNA reads TGTGCCAGCATGAGACTAGCGGGGTCTCGAGAGCAGTACTTC.

The V and J genes are TRBV5-1 and TRBJ2-5; maybe TRBD1 (5 bases). Trimming removed 0 bases at V and 1 base at J, with 22 bases between. Germline CDR1 SGHRS, CDR2 YFSETQ. This CDR3 region has 19 residues. The CDR3: CASSLAGPLLHPPQETQYF. The DNA for the CDR3 is TGCGCCAGCAGCTTGGCAGGGCCCCTCCTCCATCCACCCCAAGAGACCCAGTACTTC.

The gene calls are TRBV10-3 and TRBJ1-1; 7 bases match TRBD1. In germline, CDR1 is ENHRY, CDR2 SYGVKD. Germline trimming cut 4 bases from V and 2 bases from J; bases unmatched to any gene: 7. This CDR3 region has 15 residues. The DNA of the CDR3 is TGTGCCATCAGTGCCACGACAGGGACAAACACTGAAGCTTTCTTT. Its protein is CAISATTGTNTEAFF.

The genes are TRBV28 and TRBJ2-7; possibly TRBD2 for D (6 bases). This CDR3 is 15 amino acids long. V was pared by 6 bases and J by 2 bases, with 17 bases between. Germline V lookup: CDR1 MDHEN, CDR2 SYDVKM. This CDR3 is CASRPYRRGPYEQYF. Written as DNA, the CDR3 is TGTGCCAGCAGACCATACAGGAGGGGACCCTACGAGCAGTACTTC.

There are a few counts of this clone. The rearrangement uses TRBV7-9 and TRBJ1-2, with D maybe TRBD1 (5 bases). Looked up from germline, CDR1 is SEHNR and CDR2 is FQNEAQ (reference sequence). The CDR3 sequence is 15 residues long. Trimming pared 5 bases from V and 2 bases from J, leaving 15 bases between. CDR3 residues: CASSPLGPANYGYTF. CDR3 nucleotide sequence: TGTGCCAGCAGCCCTTTGGGGCCAGCAAACTATGGCTACACCTTC.

This clone was seen a few times. The sample holds other DNA sequences that translate to the same CDR3. This chain uses TRBV18 with TRBJ1-5, with 10 bases matching TRBD1. Germline V gives CDR1 KGHSH, CDR2 LQKENI. This CDR3 has 16 residues. Trimming at V came to 4 bases and at J to 2 bases, leaving 5 bases not matched to a gene. CDR3 in DNA: TGTGCCAGCTCACAGACCGGGACAGGGGGCAATCAGCCCCAGCATTTT. This encodes CASSQTGTGGNQPQHF. Full variable domain (outside the CDR3, taken from reference TRBV18 and TRBJ1-5): NAGVMQNPRHLVRRRGQEARLRCSPMKGHSHVYWYRQLPEEGLKFMVYLQKENIIDESGMPKERFSAEFPKEGPSILRIQQVVRGDSAAYFCASSQTGTGGNQPQHFGDGTRLSIL.

The chain recombines TRBV6-5 with TRBJ1-2, with D tentatively TRBD1 (6 bases). This CDR3 is built from 15 residues. Per germline, CDR1 MNHEY and CDR2 SVGAGI. V lost 5 bases and J 6 bases, leaving 19 bases between the germline ends. CDR3: CASSPQSDQGNGYTF. For the CDR3, the DNA is TGTGCCAGCAGTCCCCAGTCCGATCAGGGGAATGGCTACACCTTC.

The chain carries TRBV6-8 and TRBJ2-2; 8 positions match TRBD2. The germline gives CDR1 MNHGY, CDR2 SAAAGT. V trimming: 2 bases; J trimming: 0 bases; junction bases outside the gene matches: 2. This CDR3 has 16 amino acids. The CDR3 is CASSYSGGTNTGELFF. In DNA, the CDR3 is TGTGCCAGCAGTTACAGCGGGGGAACGAACACCGGGGAGCTGTTTTTT.